Below, 14 T cell receptor beta chains from the same sample are listed, as sequenced in a study of metastatic and nonmetastatic thyroid tumors. Patients underwent thyroid surgery, and none had received any treatment before it. TCRdb re-analyzed the PCR reads through MiXCR. The sample yields some 45,000 clones, roughly 15% seen once. Sequencing input: blood. These receptors were taken from a female donor with papillary thyroid cancer or a benign thyroid nodule (not recorded which). Some clones in this sample may be carry-over from other donors' samples.

The chain carries TRBV12-3 or TRBV12-4 and TRBJ2-2; D uncertain. Trimming shortened V by 4 bases and J by 2 bases, and 11 bases separated the two germline ends. The CDR3 contains 15 residues. The CDR3 nucleotides are TGTGCCAGCAGTTCCTACACACAAAACACCGGGGAGCTGTTTTTT. Protein product: CASSSYTQNTGELFF.

Ten or more counts support this clone. V gene TRBV7-2 combines with J gene TRBJ2-7, with TRBD2 identical over 10 bases. V lost 5 bases to trimming and J lost 3 bases; unmatched junction nucleotides: 7. In germline, CDR1 is SGHTA, CDR2 FQGNSA. CDR3 size: 15 residues. The CDR3 region is CASSPALAGVYEQYF. CDR3 nucleotide sequence: TGTGCCAGCAGCCCGGCGCTAGCGGGAGTCTACGAGCAGTACTTC. The whole variable domain, remainder taken from reference TRBV7-2 and TRBJ2-7, is GAGVSQSPSNKVTEKGKDVELRCDPISGHTALYWYRQSLGQGLEFLIYFQGNSAPDKSGLPSDRFSAERTGGSVSTLTIQRTQQEDSAVYLCASSPALAGVYEQYFGPGTRLTVT.

This clone was recorded many times. The rearrangement uses TRBV5-1 and TRBJ2-7, with 7 bases that match TRBD1. This CDR3 region has 12 residues. V gave up 3 bases and J gave up 4 bases; unmatched junction bases: 1. The germline V gene has CDR1 SGHRS and CDR2 YFSETQ. The CDR3 DNA reads TGCGCCAGCAGCTCACAGGGGTACGAGCAGTACTTC. As protein: CASSSQGYEQYF.

Comments on this clone: Sequence at one end of the junction differs from germline and may be a read error. The chain joins TRBV6-5 to TRBJ1-2; D unresolved. The CDR3 length is 14 residues. Looked up from germline, CDR1 is MNHEY and CDR2 is SVGAGI. CDR3 DNA: TGTGCCAGCAGTTACTCGAACAGTAACTATTGCTACACCTTC. Protein sequence: CASSYSNSNYCYTF.

The CDR3 coding sequence is TGCGCCAGCAGCTTGGACATTGGACAGGGGCCGTATTCACCCCTCCACTTT. This translates into CASSLDIGQGPYSPLHF. The chain joins TRBV5-1 to TRBJ1-6; 9 positions agree with TRBD1. The CDR3 is 17 amino acids. The ends lost 0 bases at V and 8 bases at J; junction bases unmatched: 9. Germline CDR1 and CDR2: SGHRS and YFSETQ.

This clone occurred a few times. This chain connects TRBV10-3 to TRBJ2-1; 9 nucleotides line up with TRBD1. Germline V CDR1 and CDR2: ENHRY, SYGVKD. The CDR3 has 14 amino acids. With V trimmed by 0 bases and J by 9 bases, 3 bases remained unmatched. DNA of the CDR3: TGTGCCATCAGTGAGTCGAGGGACAGGGTTGAGCAGTTCTTC. It translates to CAISESRDRVEQFF.

In this sample, this clone turned up many times. The J gene is TRBJ2-2, the V gene TRBV4-2; TRBD1 matches 8 bases. Per the germline V gene, CDR1 is LGHNA and CDR2 is YNFKEQ. This CDR3 spans 19 amino acids. J gave up 4 bases and V 4 bases, and 17 bases lay outside the gene matches. The chain's CDR3 is CASSLESLYRGRGTGELFF. In DNA form, the CDR3 reads TGTGCCAGCAGCCTCGAAAGTCTTTACAGGGGGAGAGGCACCGGGGAGCTGTTTTTT.

This clone was recorded at least ten times. The gene calls are TRBV28 and TRBJ1-4; D unresolved. V was trimmed by 5 bases and J by 7 bases, leaving 14 bases between them. This CDR3 comprises 14 residues. Germline assignment: CDR1 MDHEN and CDR2 SYDVKM. The CDR3 spells CASSAPSGVEKLFF. In nucleotides, the CDR3 is TGTGCCAGCAGTGCCCCCAGCGGGGTTGAAAAACTGTTTTTT. Supplemented by reference TRBV28 and TRBJ1-4, the full variable domain reads DVKVTQSSRYLVKRTGEKVFLECVQDMDHENMFWYRQDPGLGLRLIYFSYDVKMKEKGDIPEGYSVSREKKERFSLILESASTNQTSMYLCASSAPSGVEKLFFGSGTQLSVL.

This clone was observed many times. This may stem from a read error, because a much larger clone lies one nucleotide away. The chain recombines TRBV19 with TRBJ2-7; TRBD1 is a possible D gene (5 bases). V was clipped by 6 bases and J by 4 bases, with 13 bases between them. The CDR3 spans 13 residues. Germline-derived CDR1 and CDR2 are LNHDA and SQIVND (reference sequence). The CDR3 nucleotides read TGTGCCAGTAGCGACAAGGGGCTTTACGAGCAGTACTTC. Its protein product is CASSDKGLYEQYF.

V is TRBV13 and J is TRBJ2-1; TRBD1 is a possible D gene (11 bases). V was shortened by 2 bases and J by 8 bases, with 28 bases between the two germline ends. The CDR3 length is 19 residues. CDR1 and CDR2 (germline): PRHDT, FYEKMQ (reference sequence). The CDR3 DNA follows: TGTGCCAGCAGCTTACGCCGGGACAGGGGGACTAGCGAGAGCTATGAGCAGTTCTTC. This codes for CASSLRRDRGTSESYEQFF.

The chain has TRBV28 and TRBJ1-2, with 7 positions matching TRBD1. This CDR3 has 14 amino acids. Germline V lookup: CDR1 MDHEN, CDR2 SYDVKM. J lost 5 bases, V lost 5 bases, and 8 bases had no gene match. The CDR3 DNA is TGTGCCAGCAGTATCCGGACAGGAGGTTATGGCTACACCTTC. It translates to CASSIRTGGYGYTF.

This clone was detected only a few times. This chain links TRBV27 with TRBJ2-6; D is undetermined. This CDR3 is 16 amino acids long. V lost 9 bases and J 0 bases, leaving 15 bases between the germline ends. Germline CDR1 and CDR2: MNHEY and SMNVEV (reference sequence). The chain's CDR3 is CASGQAVGSGANVLTF. The DNA for the CDR3 is TGTGCCAGTGGCCAGGCAGTGGGCTCTGGGGCCAACGTCCTGACTTTC.

Notes on this clone: A much more abundant neighbour one base away suggests this may be a read error. The chain couples TRBV7-9 to TRBJ2-2; either TRBD1 or TRBD2 may fit D (6 bases each). The CDR3 sequence is 14 residues long. Deletions cut 6 bases from V and 6 bases from J, with 14 bases between. The germline V gene has CDR1 SEHNR and CDR2 FQNEAQ (reference sequence). The DNA for the CDR3 is TGTGCCAGCAGTGACGGGGGCGATGCCGGGGAGCTGTTTTTT. Translated: CASSDGGDAGELFF.

At least ten counts were recorded for this clone. The V and J genes are TRBV10-3 and TRBJ2-1, with 7 bases fitting TRBD2. CDR1 ENHRY and CDR2 SYGVKD come from the germline V gene. The V segment lost 0 bases and the J segment 10 bases; nucleotides outside the gene matches: 6. The CDR3 is made up of 14 amino acids. The DNA for the CDR3 is TGTGCCATCAGTGAGTCGGCGGGAGCCCGGGAGCAGTTCTTC. It translates to CAISESAGAREQFF.